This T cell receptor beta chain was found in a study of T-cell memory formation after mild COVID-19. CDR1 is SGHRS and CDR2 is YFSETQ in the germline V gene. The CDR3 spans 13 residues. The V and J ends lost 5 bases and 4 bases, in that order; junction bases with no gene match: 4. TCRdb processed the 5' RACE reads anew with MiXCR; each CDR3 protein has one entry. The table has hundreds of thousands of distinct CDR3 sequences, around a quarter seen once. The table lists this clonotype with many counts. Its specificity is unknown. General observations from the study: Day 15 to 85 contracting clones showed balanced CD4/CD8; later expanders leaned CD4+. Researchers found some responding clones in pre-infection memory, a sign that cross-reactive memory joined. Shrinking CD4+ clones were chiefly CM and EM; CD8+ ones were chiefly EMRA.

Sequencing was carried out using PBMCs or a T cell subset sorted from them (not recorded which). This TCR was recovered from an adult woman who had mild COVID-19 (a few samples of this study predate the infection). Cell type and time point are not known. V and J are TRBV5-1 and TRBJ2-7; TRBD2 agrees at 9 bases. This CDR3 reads CASRASGEYEQYF. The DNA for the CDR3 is TGCGCCAGCAGAGCTAGCGGGGAGTACGAGCAGTACTTC.